Listed here are 32 T cell receptor beta chains from one sample, sequenced in a study of cytomegalovirus exposure and HLA in healthy donors. PCR amplification relied on 60 Vbeta primers (plus 13 Jbeta primers). The data were produced by immunoSEQ multiplex PCR, yet TCRdb's version contains in-frame clones alone and is incomplete. The sample contains approximately 130,000 clones, over 70% of which appear only once. Sequencing was carried out using PBMCs. These receptors were obtained from a woman between 40 and 50 years old in good health and CMV-seropositive.

The CDR3 coding sequence is TGTGCCAGCAGCCAAGACAGGGCGGAAAACATTCAGTACTTC. It specifies CASSQDRAENIQYF. The J gene is TRBJ2-4, the V gene TRBV7-2; 7 bases agree with TRBD1. The CDR3 length is 14 residues. Germline values: CDR1 SGHTA, CDR2 FQGNSA. The junction had 6 bases not matched to a gene; V was cut back by 5 bases and J by 5 bases.

CDR3 coding DNA: TGTGCCAGCAGCCCGGGGACTAGCGGGATAAGGAGGAATGAGCAGTTCTTC. Its translation is CASSPGTSGIRRNEQFF. The J gene is TRBJ2-1, the V gene TRBV27; 13 bases agree with TRBD2. V shed 6 bases and J 7 bases; nucleotides not matched to a gene: 12. The CDR3 runs to 17 residues. Per the germline V gene, CDR1 is MNHEY and CDR2 is SMNVEV (reference sequence).

The chain combines TRBV2 with TRBJ1-2; the match to TRBD1 covers 11 bases. CDR1 is SNHLY, CDR2 FYNNEI, per germline. After removal of 5 bases from V and 6 bases from J, the junction contained 8 bases not matched to a gene. The length of the CDR3 is 15 residues. DNA of the CDR3: TGTGCCAGCAGTCGGGACAGGGGGGCGTGGGATGGCTACACCTTC. This encodes CASSRDRGAWDGYTF. Together with reference TRBV2 and TRBJ1-2, the CDR3 gives the full variable domain: EPEVTQTPSHQVTQMGQEVILRCVPISNHLYFYWYRQILGQKVEFLVSFYNNEISEKSEIFDDQFSVERPDGSNFTLKIRSTKLEDSAMYFCASSRDRGAWDGYTFGSGTRLTVV.

Here the CDR3 DNA reads TGTGCCAGCAGTCCACTGACTAGCGAGCAGTTCTTC. It codes for CASSPLTSEQFF. The V gene is TRBV28, the J gene TRBJ2-1; TRBD2 agrees at 7 bases. V lost 5 bases and J lost 10; bases outside the gene matches: 5. CDR3 size: 12 residues. CDR1 MDHEN and CDR2 SYDVKM come from the germline V gene. The full variable domain, with the rest looked up from reference TRBV28 and TRBJ2-1, is DVKVTQSSRYLVKRTGEKVFLECVQDMDHENMFWYRQDPGLGLRLIYFSYDVKMKEKGDIPEGYSVSREKKERFSLILESASTNQTSMYLCASSPLTSEQFFGPGTRLTVL.

The V and J genes are TRBV18 and TRBJ2-7; 8 nucleotides match TRBD2. V lost 3 bases, J lost 6 bases, and 13 bases stayed unmatched. The length of the CDR3 is 16 residues. Per the germline V gene, CDR1 is KGHSH and CDR2 is LQKENI. The CDR3 DNA sequence: TGTGCCAGCTCACCTTCGAGGGGACTAGGAACTGGCGAGCAGTACTTC. It codes for CASSPSRGLGTGEQYF. The entire variable domain, with the rest obtained from reference TRBV18 and TRBJ2-7, is as follows: NAGVMQNPRHLVRRRGQEARLRCSPMKGHSHVYWYRQLPEEGLKFMVYLQKENIIDESGMPKERFSAEFPKEGPSILRIQQVVRGDSAAYFCASSPSRGLGTGEQYFGPGTRLTVT.

This chain connects TRBV18 to TRBJ1-2, with a tentative D call TRBD1 (5 bases). Trimming shortened V by 6 bases and J by 8 bases, and 16 bases separated the two germline ends. Germline CDR1 reads KGHSH; CDR2 reads LQKENI. The CDR3 contains 13 residues. The CDR3, as DNA: TGTGCCAGCTCCCCGGCGGGGGAGCAGGGCTACACCTTC. Encoded protein: CASSPAGEQGYTF.

This chain joins TRBV29-1 and TRBJ2-7; D possibly corresponds to TRBD2 (6 bases). The CDR3 loop spans 13 amino acids. The germline V and J ends were trimmed by 4 bases and 0 bases, with 10 bases remaining between them. Germline values: CDR1 SQVTM, CDR2 ANQGSEA. The CDR3 bases are TGCAGCGTTGGAGGCGGGACCTCCTACGAGCAGTACTTC. Translation: CSVGGGTSYEQYF.

This clone turned up a few times. The gene calls are TRBV7-2 and TRBJ1-4, with a tentative D call TRBD1 (6 bases). The CDR3 is 15 residues long. Trimming removed 7 bases from V and 3 bases from J, with 15 bases in between. Germline values: CDR1 SGHTA, CDR2 FQGNSA. The CDR3 DNA follows: TGTGCCAGCACCATAGGGGGGGCTGCTAATGAAAAACTGTTTTTT. Translation: CASTIGGAANEKLFF.

Remarks on this clone: A junction boundary mismatches the germline segment, possibly from a read error. The gene calls are TRBV19 and TRBJ2-5; 8 bases match TRBD2. The CDR3 length is 16 residues. Germline assignment: CDR1 LNHDA and CDR2 SQIVND (reference sequence). The CDR3 protein is CASRTTHGLAQGTQYF. For the CDR3, the DNA is TGTGCCAGTAGGACTACACATGGACTAGCCCAAGGGACCCAGTACTTC.

The V and J genes are TRBV30 and TRBJ2-1; weak D call: TRBD2 (6 bases). V lost 5 bases to trimming and J lost 10 bases, with 12 bases between them. Germline V gene lookup returns CDR1 GTSNPN and CDR2 SVGIG (reference sequence). The CDR3 is made up of 11 amino acids. The CDR3 spells CAWRKGLEQFF. CDR3 in DNA: TGTGCCTGGCGCAAGGGACTCGAGCAGTTCTTC. The full variable domain, rest sourced from reference TRBV30 and TRBJ2-1, is SQTIHQWPATLVQPVGSPLSLECTVEGTSNPNLYWYRQAAGRGLQLLFYSVGIGQISSEVPQNLSASRPQDRQFILSSKKLLLSDSGFYLCAWRKGLEQFFGPGTRLTVL.

This clone has a handful of counts. The chain links TRBV6-1 to TRBJ2-1; D perhaps matches TRBD2 (7 bases). Trimming left V 2 bases short and J 9 bases short, with 17 bases between. This CDR3 contains 15 residues. Per the germline V gene, CDR1 is MNHNS and CDR2 is SASEGT. CDR3 protein: CASSELGGGPAEQFF. CDR3 sequence (DNA): TGTGCCAGCAGTGAATTGGGGGGGGGCCCGGCTGAGCAGTTCTTC.

This clone has at least ten counts. In DNA form, the CDR3 reads TGCGCCAGCAGCCAAGATCTAGGCTCTGGGGCCAACGTCCTGACTTTC. Amino acid sequence: CASSQDLGSGANVLTF. The chain uses TRBV4-1 and TRBJ2-6, with D unclear. With 0 bases removed from V and 0 bases from J, the gap between germline ends came to 6 bases. The CDR3 is made up of 16 amino acids. Germline CDR1 reads MGHRA; CDR2 reads YSYEKL.

The chain employs TRBV10-3 and TRBJ1-2; possible D gene TRBD1, 5 bases. Deletions cut 3 bases from V and 8 bases from J, with 19 bases between. The CDR3 sequence is 15 residues long. Germline loops: CDR1 ENHRY, CDR2 SYGVKD. The CDR3 region has the DNA TGTGCCATCAGTGAAGGGTTCCTGGGGGAGGAAGGCTACACCTTC. Protein: CAISEGFLGEEGYTF.

This clone was found once. The rearrangement uses TRBV5-1 and TRBJ2-5, with 10 bases lining up with TRBD2. The germline V gene encodes CDR1 SGHRS and CDR2 YFSETQ. The junction had 6 bases not matched to a gene; V was cut back by 2 bases and J by 2 bases. The CDR3 has 16 amino acids. The CDR3, as DNA: TGCGCCAGCAGCTTACTAGCGGGGAGTATACAAGAGACCCAGTACTTC. Residues: CASSLLAGSIQETQYF.

The chain combines TRBV7-9 with TRBJ2-1; 8 bases are shared with TRBD1. The CDR3 is made up of 15 amino acids. CDR1 SEHNR and CDR2 FQNEAQ come from the germline V gene (reference sequence). Trimming removed 3 bases from V and 8 bases from J; junction bases left unmatched: 9. This CDR3 is CASSFTGGTQHEQFF. CDR3 DNA: TGTGCCAGCAGCTTTACAGGGGGAACGCAACATGAGCAGTTCTTC.

This clone came up once. The chain uses TRBV15 and TRBJ1-4; the match to TRBD1 covers 9 bases. The CDR3 consists of 14 residues. Germline CDR1 LNHNV, CDR2 YYDKDF (reference sequence). V dropped 9 bases and J dropped 8; count of bases not matched to a gene: 10. The CDR3 region is CATTHRGRGEKLFF. The CDR3 nucleotides read TGTGCCACTACTCACAGGGGGCGCGGAGAAAAACTGTTTTTT.

The chain carries TRBV4-2 and TRBJ2-1; D may be TRBD2 (7 bases). Looked up from germline, CDR1 is LGHNA and CDR2 is YNFKEQ. Trimming shortened V by 1 base and J by 6 bases, and 10 bases separated the two germline ends. The CDR3 runs to 14 residues. Written as DNA, the CDR3 is TGTGCCAGCAGCCAAGTTGGGGGGGCCAATGAGCAGTTCTTC. The encoded protein is CASSQVGGANEQFF.

The chain joins TRBV6-5 to TRBJ2-3; TRBD1 matches at 10 bases. The CDR3 consists of 15 residues. Unmatched junction bases numbered 7, after V lost 4 bases and J lost 6 bases. Germline loops: CDR1 MNHEY, CDR2 SVGAGI. The CDR3 sequence is CASSLRGTGADTQYF. CDR3 DNA: TGTGCCAGCAGTTTACGTGGGACAGGGGCTGATACGCAGTATTTT.

The DNA of the CDR3 is TGCAGCGTCAAGCGGGCTCTCACCCCCGAGCAGTACTTC. Translation: CSVKRALTPEQYF. V is TRBV29-1 and J is TRBJ2-7; weak D call: TRBD2 (6 bases). The CDR3 has 13 amino acids. Germline V lookup: CDR1 SQVTM, CDR2 ANQGSEA. Deletions cut 6 bases from V and 6 bases from J, with 18 bases between.

The V call is TRBV10-3, the J call TRBJ1-3; D is unresolved. Per germline, CDR1 ENHRY and CDR2 SYGVKD. The CDR3 loop spans 13 amino acids. V lost 5 bases to trimming and J lost 3 bases, with 8 bases between them. The CDR3, as DNA: TGTGCCATCAGTAGCGAAAGTGGAAACACCATATATTTT. It encodes CAISSESGNTIYF.

In this sample, this clone turned up once. The V call is TRBV27, the J call TRBJ2-3; D is perhaps TRBD1 (5 bases). The CDR3 consists of 15 residues. The germline CDR1 and CDR2 sequences are MNHEY and SMNVEV (reference sequence). With 2 bases removed from V and 6 bases from J, the gap between germline ends came to 15 bases. In DNA, the CDR3 is TGTGCCAGCAGTTTAGGGCAGGGCGATTTGGATACGCAGTATTTT. Its translation: CASSLGQGDLDTQYF.

This clone was seen a few times. The chain uses TRBV7-9 and TRBJ1-1; TRBD1 aligns across 9 bases. Looked up from germline, CDR1 is SEHNR and CDR2 is FQNEAQ (reference sequence). The CDR3 totals 11 residues. The ends lost 8 bases at V and 10 bases at J; junction bases unmatched: 5. The CDR3 here is CASDRGDRAFF. In DNA form, the CDR3 reads TGTGCCAGCGACAGGGGGGATAGAGCTTTCTTT.

The V call is TRBV7-2, the J call TRBJ2-1, with TRBD2 as a possible D gene (6 bases). V was cut by 5 bases and J by 6 bases, with 14 bases left in between. Germline assignment: CDR1 SGHTA and CDR2 FQGNSA. This CDR3 contains 14 residues. CDR3: CASSHGGFPNEQFF. The CDR3 coding sequence is TGTGCCAGCAGCCACGGAGGGTTCCCCAATGAGCAGTTCTTC.

The chain recombines TRBV27 with TRBJ2-7, with 8 bases fitting TRBD1. The CDR3 is 14 residues long. The germline V gene encodes CDR1 MNHEY and CDR2 SMNVEV (reference sequence). Trimming cost V 3 bases and J 3 bases; bases outside gene matches: 4. This chain's CDR3 is CASSFGGQGYEQYF. DNA of the CDR3: TGTGCCAGCAGTTTTGGAGGACAGGGCTACGAGCAGTACTTC.

The V call is TRBV4-3, the J call TRBJ2-7; TRBD1 might be the D (5 bases). Germline CDR1 is LGHNA and CDR2 is YSLEER. The CDR3 is 13 amino acids. V was trimmed by 3 bases and J by 1 base, leaving 7 bases between them. CDR3 loop: CASSQTVSYEQYF. DNA of the CDR3: TGCGCCAGCAGCCAGACAGTTTCCTACGAGCAGTACTTC.

This sequence joins TRBV28 and TRBJ2-7; 10 bases line up with TRBD1. The CDR3 sequence is 17 residues long. V dropped 7 bases and J dropped 6; count of bases not matched to a gene: 18. CDR1 and CDR2 (germline): MDHEN, SYDVKM. The CDR3 sequence is CASIPGQGLITHGEQYF. For the CDR3, the DNA is TGTGCCAGCATTCCGGGACAGGGGCTAATTACCCATGGCGAGCAGTACTTC.

CDR3 protein: CASSGTDEGYEQYF. The DNA of the CDR3 is TGTGCCAGCAGTGGGACGGACGAGGGCTACGAGCAGTACTTC. The chain combines TRBV2 with TRBJ2-5, with D possibly being TRBD2 (5 bases). The better agreement between TRBJ2-7 and the DNA end casts doubt on the J call. The CDR3 spans 14 residues. CDR1 and CDR2 (germline): SNHLY, FYNNEI.

This chain links TRBV28 with TRBJ2-5, with a possible D match to TRBD2 (5 bases). Germline V gene sequence: CDR1 MDHEN, CDR2 SYDVKM. The CDR3 covers 13 residues. V was cut by 3 bases and J by 3 bases, with 8 bases left in between. For the CDR3, the DNA is TGTGCCAGCAGTTTGGAGGCAGAAGAGACCCAGTACTTC. Encoded protein: CASSLEAEETQYF.

This sequence joins TRBV5-4 and TRBJ2-2; 9 nucleotides agree with TRBD2. Germline CDR1 SGHNT, CDR2 YYREEE (reference sequence). CDR3 length equals 16 residues. J was trimmed by 7 bases and V by 7 bases; bases with no gene match: 14. The CDR3 loop is CASSRRGGGAGGELFF. The CDR3 DNA sequence: TGTGCCAGCTCTCGGAGGGGCGGGGGGGCCGGCGGGGAGCTGTTTTTT.

The rearrangement joins TRBV7-2 to TRBJ2-2; unclear D gene. The CDR3 sequence is 15 residues long. Germline values: CDR1 SGHTA, CDR2 FQGNSA. The ends were cut back, 1 base at V and 1 base at J, with 7 bases in the middle. The CDR3 DNA reads as TGTGCCAGCAGCTTAGTCAGTCGGAACACCGGGGAGCTGTTTTTT. Its protein is CASSLVSRNTGELFF.

This chain connects TRBV19 to TRBJ1-6; the D is unclear. Trimming removed 3 bases from V and 8 bases from J, with 20 bases in between. Germline V gives CDR1 LNHDA, CDR2 SQIVND (reference sequence). The CDR3 has 17 amino acids. CDR3 DNA sequence: TGTGCCAGTAGTATCGTCCGTGGATCGTCAGAGGATTCACCCCTCCACTTT. It encodes CASSIVRGSSEDSPLHF.

The chain has TRBV9 and TRBJ2-2, with 10 bases fitting TRBD2. The CDR3 loop spans 15 amino acids. The trim removed 2 bases at V and 3 bases at J, leaving 1 base unmatched. Germline V CDR1 and CDR2: SGDLS, YYNGEE. CDR3 region: CASSVSGRYTGELFF. In DNA, the CDR3 is TGTGCCAGCAGCGTTAGCGGGAGGTACACCGGGGAGCTGTTTTTT.